A selection of T cell receptor beta chains follows, all from one sample in a study of T cells in Graves' hyperthyroidism and ophthalmopathy. TCRdb reprocessed the multiplex PCR reads with MiXCR, giving one entry per CDR3 protein. This table has under 700,000 distinct CDR3 sequences, over 15% appearing once. Sequenced material: blood. Receptors were obtained from a woman aged 18-35 years with Graves' hyperthyroidism. Each CDR3 is given with its conserved first and last residue. The order of the fields is J gene, V gene, D gene, CDR3 protein. D genes are given only for firm matches.

>TRBJ2-2|TRBV20-1|TRBD1
CSARDGRTGDTGELFF
>TRBJ2-1|TRBV5-1|-
CASSLEALVAYNEQFF
>TRBJ2-3|TRBV27|-
CASSSLRVDSGDTQYF
>TRBJ1-1|TRBV7-2|TRBD1
CASSYRQGRGQNTEAFF
>TRBJ1-2|TRBV4-3|-
CASSQGGGMGYGYTF
>TRBJ2-2|TRBV5-1|TRBD2
CASSPGTSGFSGELFF
>TRBJ2-7|TRBV12-3/TRBV12-4|TRBD1
CASSLRQGVDEQYF
>TRBJ1-1|TRBV14|-
CASSPRPPGWNTEAFF
>TRBJ1-6|TRBV7-9|-
CASSLGQAEHSPLHF
>TRBJ2-1|TRBV6-5|TRBD2
CASSYGREDGLYNEQFF
>TRBJ1-2|TRBV30|-
CACDPGSGYTF
>TRBJ2-3|TRBV2|TRBD1
CASTGRGQGSDTQYF
>TRBJ1-1|TRBV7-8|-
CASSLVGGGAEAFF
>TRBJ2-7|TRBV7-3|-
CASSLQPLGEQYF
>TRBJ2-1|TRBV27|TRBD2
CASRPSGRYNEQFF
>TRBJ2-7|TRBV20-1|-
CSALRGVYEQYF
>TRBJ2-5|TRBV13|-
CASSLGAGRETQYF
>TRBJ2-1|TRBV4-1|-
CASSHVAGTGEQFF
>TRBJ1-1|TRBV25-1|TRBD1
CASSDGQGYRTEAFF
>TRBJ2-3|TRBV12-3/TRBV12-4|-
CASSPTGTTYTDTQYF
>TRBJ2-7|TRBV27|TRBD2
CASRGTSETYEQYF
>TRBJ2-1|TRBV5-5|-
CASSQSPGRSEFF
>TRBJ2-7|TRBV29-1|-
CSVQPQGGTYEQYF
>TRBJ2-7|TRBV12-3/TRBV12-4|-
CASTPHRTAEQYF
>TRBJ2-1|TRBV7-2|TRBD2
CASSPRTSGDNEQFF
>TRBJ2-7|TRBV3-1|TRBD1
CASSQDGTGEYEQYF
>TRBJ2-2|TRBV15|-
CATSPDNTGELFF
>TRBJ1-5|TRBV20-1|-
CSARDRPQHF
>TRBJ1-5|TRBV30|-
CAWSVFGQSYNQPQHF
>TRBJ1-5|TRBV28|TRBD1
CASSFPPPGTGGLRQPQHF
>TRBJ2-1|TRBV4-1|TRBD2
CASSQDRAPREGGDEQFF
>TRBJ1-4|TRBV28|-
CASSFRRPNEKLFF
>TRBJ2-7|TRBV6-1|TRBD2
CASSVGTTYEQYF
>TRBJ2-2|TRBV12-3/TRBV12-4|TRBD1
CASSPDAGGTGELFF
>TRBJ1-4|TRBV7-8|TRBD1
CASSVGTVTNEKLFF
>TRBJ2-7|TRBV7-6|-
CASSLNGHEQYF
>TRBJ1-6|TRBV7-2|TRBD1
CASSSLAPWTGDSPLHF
>TRBJ1-5|TRBV27|-
CASGAETDSNQPQHF
>TRBJ1-5|TRBV19|-
CASSMWTLSNQPQHF
>TRBJ1-2|TRBV5-6|-
CASSPGGQTYGYTF
>TRBJ2-5|TRBV20-1|-
CSARGGKTQYF
>TRBJ2-2|TRBV7-9|-
CATAGRPTGELFF
>TRBJ2-7|TRBV5-1|-
CASSFGSGLGLHEQYF
>TRBJ1-1|TRBV28|-
CASSLFGNTEAFF
>TRBJ1-4|TRBV5-6|-
CASSSGGTEKLFF
>TRBJ1-6|TRBV28|-
CASSSGAATLHF
>TRBJ2-2|TRBV7-2|-
CASSLPKGAGELFF
>TRBJ2-1|TRBV5-1|TRBD2
CASSLYPLAGRYNEQFF
>TRBJ2-7|TRBV29-1|-
CSGRGGGYEQYF
>TRBJ2-2|TRBV3-1|-
CASSQESPGATGELFF
>TRBJ2-4|TRBV7-9|-
CAAGGNIQYF
>TRBJ1-1|TRBV5-1|-
CASSRDGGTEAFF
>TRBJ2-3|TRBV7-8|-
CASSNGRPGHFTDTQYF
>TRBJ2-3|TRBV27|-
CASGLGDSTDTQYF
>TRBJ1-2|TRBV7-8|-
CASSDTRGYTF